The sequence of this T cell receptor beta chain was determined in a study of blood T cell repertoires in COVID-19. Study details: Italy, Spain and the United States were the sources of the convalescent and acute COVID-19 samples.

Losses at the gene ends were 6 bases for V and 2 bases for J; bases not matched to a gene: 5. The CDR3 totals 14 residues. Germline values: CDR1 SGHTA, CDR2 FQGNSA. Only in-frame clones appear in the TCRdb table, and some are missing; sequencing was by immunoSEQ multiplex PCR. The sample includes about 62,000 clones, around 91% of them seen just once. This clonotype was obtained from a woman in her sixties with COVID-19, enrolled during active disease. Sequenced: peripheral blood. The chain has TRBV7-2 and TRBJ2-7; 9 nucleotides agree with TRBD2. CDR3 bases: TGTGCCAGCAGGAGACTAGCGGCTCCCTACGAGCAGTACTTC. This gives the protein CASRRLAAPYEQYF.